These T cell receptor beta chains were read from a single sample in a study of cytomegalovirus exposure and HLA in healthy donors. Some clones are missing from TCRdb's copy, which holds only in-frame ones; the method was immunoSEQ multiplex PCR. The table shows 210,000 or so clones, with about 85% occurring only once. The sample taken for sequencing was PBMCs. Receptors were obtained from a human donor in good health. The CDR3 runs from the conserved cysteine through the conserved F or W. D genes are given only for firm matches. Size is stated for part of the rows, as once, few or many counts, or as a class when the clone is expanded.

clone_size,j_call,d_call,v_call,cdr3_nt,cdr3_aa
NA,TRBJ2-1,NA,TRBV11-2,TGTGCCAGCACCCTAACACAAGGCGGGTTTTGGAATGAGCAGTTCTTC,CASTLTQGGFWNEQFF
NA,TRBJ1-1,NA,TRBV18,TGTGCCAGCTCACCATTAGAGGGGAGGGGAACTGAAGCTTTCTTT,CASSPLEGRGTEAFF
NA,TRBJ1-4,TRBD1,TRBV11-2,TGTGCCAGCAGCTTAGCGGGACAGGTGGGGGAAAAACTGTTTTTT,CASSLAGQVGEKLFF
NA,TRBJ2-1,NA,TRBV28,TGTGCCAGCAGTTTATCTAGCACCTCCTACAATGAGCAGTTCTTC,CASSLSSTSYNEQFF
NA,TRBJ2-1,NA,TRBV4-1,TGCGCCAGCAGCCAGCGACAGGACTCCTACAATGAGCAGTTCTTC,CASSQRQDSYNEQFF
NA,TRBJ2-7,TRBD2,TRBV9,TGTGCCAGCAGCGAGGGACTAGCGGGAATATACGAGCAGTACTTC,CASSEGLAGIYEQYF
NA,TRBJ2-3,NA,TRBV5-1,TGCGCCAGCAGCTTCGGTGGGAGTGGCGCAGATACGCAGTATTTT,CASSFGGSGADTQYF
few,TRBJ2-1,TRBD2,TRBV6-1,TGTGCCAGCAGTGAAGTCCCCGAACTAGCGGGAGGTGAGCAGTTCTTC,CASSEVPELAGGEQFF
once,TRBJ1-1,NA,TRBV11-2,TGTGCCAGCAGCCCTACTTACGGGACACCTAACACTGAAGCTTTCTTT,CASSPTYGTPNTEAFF
few,TRBJ1-5,TRBD1,TRBV19,TGTGCCGTAAGCACAGGGGATAGCAATCAGCCCCAGCATTTT,CAVSTGDSNQPQHF
NA,TRBJ2-7,NA,TRBV12-5,TGTGCTAGTGGTTTGGTACTTGGGACAATAAATTACGAGCAGTACTTC,CASGLVLGTINYEQYF
NA,TRBJ2-2,TRBD2,TRBV10-1,TGCGCCAGTATAGCGGGAGAGGTCGGGGAGCTGTTTTTT,CASIAGEVGELFF
NA,TRBJ2-3,TRBD2,TRBV7-6,TGTGCCAGCAGCTTAGGACTAGCAGATACAGATACGCAGTATTTT,CASSLGLADTDTQYF
NA,TRBJ2-1,NA,TRBV15,TGTGCCACCAGCAGAGTTGGGAGCTCCTACAATGAGCAGTTCTTC,CATSRVGSSYNEQFF
NA,TRBJ2-1,NA,TRBV5-1,TGCGCCAGCAGCTTGGCCTCCAATGAGCAGTTCTTC,CASSLASNEQFF
NA,TRBJ2-2,NA,TRBV2,TGTGCCAGCGAGAGGGGGTACACCGGGGAGCTGTTTTTT,CASERGYTGELFF
NA,TRBJ2-1,TRBD2,TRBV10-3,TGTGCCATCATGTCCCTAGCGGGAGCCTACAATGAGCAGTTCTTC,CAIMSLAGAYNEQFF
once,TRBJ2-7,NA,TRBV28,TGTGCCAGCAGTCCGGGCTACGAGCAGTACTTC,CASSPGYEQYF
NA,TRBJ1-1,TRBD1,TRBV5-1,TGCGCCAGCAGCTTCACCGGGACAGCGAACACTGAAGCTTTCTTT,CASSFTGTANTEAFF
NA,TRBJ2-1,TRBD1,TRBV27,TGTGCCAGCAGTTTTAACCGGGACAGGGGATACAATGAGCAGTTCTTC,CASSFNRDRGYNEQFF
few,TRBJ1-2,TRBD1,TRBV13,TGTGCCAGCAGCTTAGAAGGGACAGGGGGCGCCTATGGCTACACCTTC,CASSLEGTGGAYGYTF
NA,TRBJ2-1,TRBD2,TRBV4-2,TGTGCCAGCAGCCAAGATACAGGGACTAGTTACAATGAGCAGTTCTTC,CASSQDTGTSYNEQFF
NA,TRBJ2-7,TRBD2,TRBV2,TGTGCCAGCACCCCCGGGACTAGCGGGAGGGTCGGCGAGCAGTACTTC,CASTPGTSGRVGEQYF
few,TRBJ2-7,NA,TRBV7-6,TGTGCCAGCAGCTCCAGGGTCGGGAGCCGGCACGAGCAGTACTTC,CASSSRVGSRHEQYF
NA,TRBJ2-7,TRBD2,TRBV5-1,TGCGCCAGCAGGATTTCTAGCGGGTACGAGCAGTACTTC,CASRISSGYEQYF
NA,TRBJ2-3,TRBD2,TRBV4-3,TGCGCCAGCAGCCAAACCGGGACTAGCGGAGCAGATACGCAGTATTTT,CASSQTGTSGADTQYF
NA,TRBJ1-2,NA,TRBV5-4,TGTGCCAGCAGCTTCGACAGCACTAACTATGGCTACACCTTC,CASSFDSTNYGYTF
NA,TRBJ1-1,NA,TRBV19,TGTGCCAGTAGTGTCCGGGACACTGAAGCTTTCTTT,CASSVRDTEAFF
NA,TRBJ2-7,TRBD1,TRBV5-1,TGCGCCAGCAGCTCGGACAGGGGGGTCTACGAGCAGTACTTC,CASSSDRGVYEQYF
NA,TRBJ2-4,TRBD2,TRBV7-8,TGTGCCAGCAGCCTCGACGAGCGGGAGGGCCCCACGAGAGACTTC,CASSLDEREGPTRDF
NA,TRBJ2-4,TRBD2,TRBV18,TGTGCCAGCTCACCGACTAGCGGGAACGTCAAAAACATTCAGTACTTC,CASSPTSGNVKNIQYF
NA,TRBJ2-7,NA,TRBV7-9,TGTGCCAGCAGCTTAGCAGGGAGCGAGCAGTACTTC,CASSLAGSEQYF